The sample holds a few counts of the clone carrying this T cell receptor (beta chain). Its antigen remains unidentified. Losses at the gene ends were 8 bases for V and 5 bases for J; bases not matched to a gene: 8. CDR1 and CDR2 (germline): ENHRY, SYGVKD. This CDR3 has 13 residues. A template switching step contributed a universal primer site, while unique molecular identifiers were present in the cDNA. TCRdb re-called the 5' RACE reads with MiXCR, one entry per CDR3 protein. Among roughly 700,000 distinct CDR3 sequences listed, 8.6% were seen once. The sample is drawn from a study of identical twins. General observations from the study: Fewer insertions were carried by abundant cord blood beta clonotypes, but none was seen in memory repertoires. There was an excess of low generation probability in the out-of-frame alpha sequences that twins shared.

These same data were also listed under a study on yellow fever vaccine responses in identical twins. That paper notes: Twins reportedly appeared to share part of their vaccine T cell response while keeping part individual.

The chain uses TRBV10-3 and TRBJ2-7; 8 nucleotides agree with TRBD2. The clonotype originates from a woman between 18 and 29 years old in good health. The sequencing input was PBMCs. CDR3 nucleotides: TGTGCCATCGGGCCTCGGGGGGGCCACGAGCAGTACTTC. Encoded protein: CAIGPRGGHEQYF.